This T cell receptor (beta chain) derives from a study of vaccination effects on CD4 cells after COVID-19. On this clone itself: Its antigen is unidentified.

CDR3 size: 16 residues. Germline CDR1 and CDR2: KGHSH and LQKENI. The V and J ends lost 2 bases and 7 bases, in that order; junction bases with no gene match: 10. General study points: Substantial clonal contraction characterized both infection- and vaccine-induced clones late after vaccination.

Pools of viral peptides were used by the ViraFEST assay to expand antigen-specific CD4+ T cells ahead of sequencing. Once cultured for 10 days, the cells underwent separation to obtain CD4+ T cells. Nobody among the vaccine recipients had prior SARS-CoV-2 infection (nucleocapsid antibodies were negative). The repertoire was sequenced with immunoSEQ multiplex PCR; TCRdb's copy has only in-frame clones and lacks some. The sample has roughly 33,000 clones, around four fifths seen once. The sequence was collected from a human donor who received a COVID-19 vaccine. The specimen comprised CD4+ T cells from PBMCs cultured with HCoV-OC43 spike peptides, sampled before COVID-19 vaccination. The subset was: HCoV-OC43 spike overlapping peptide pool stimulation. This chain joins TRBV18 and TRBJ2-1, with TRBD2 identical over 8 bases. CDR3 sequence reads: CASSPGLGLAGNEQFF. CDR3 DNA sequence: TGTGCCAGCTCACCAGGGTTGGGGCTAGCGGGTAATGAGCAGTTCTTC.